A selection of T cell receptor beta chains follows, all from one sample in a study of shared clonotypes between healthy human individuals. Some clones are missing from TCRdb's copy, which holds only in-frame ones; the method was immunoSEQ multiplex PCR. The table has roughly 500,000 clones, over 60% seen once. What was sequenced was PBMCs. The receptor set was obtained from a woman aged 40 to 50 in good health. Some clones in this sample may be carry-over from other donors' samples. The CDR3 runs from the conserved cysteine through the conserved F or W. The D gene is left open where the match is weak. Clone size is shown for a subset of rows, as once, few, many or a class of expanded clone.

j_call: TRBJ2-7; d_call: NA; clone_size: NA; v_call: TRBV29-1; cdr3_aa: CSVEVQYEQYF; cdr3_nt: TGCAGCGTTGAAGTTCAGTACGAGCAGTACTTC
j_call: TRBJ2-1; d_call: TRBD2; clone_size: NA; v_call: TRBV18; cdr3_aa: CASSPGTSGSYNEQFF; cdr3_nt: TGTGCCAGCTCACCCGGGACTAGCGGCTCCTACAATGAGCAGTTCTTC
j_call: TRBJ2-7; d_call: TRBD2; clone_size: NA; v_call: TRBV9; cdr3_aa: CASSITSGTVYEQYF; cdr3_nt: TGTGCCAGCAGCATTACTAGCGGGACAGTCTACGAGCAGTACTTC
j_call: TRBJ2-7; d_call: NA; clone_size: NA; v_call: TRBV7-3; cdr3_aa: CASSLILSAGGQHYEQYF; cdr3_nt: TGTGCCAGCAGCTTAATTCTTTCAGCCGGGGGACAGCACTACGAGCAGTACTTC
j_call: TRBJ1-2; d_call: NA; clone_size: few; v_call: TRBV7-9; cdr3_aa: CASSLDLGVHYTF; cdr3_nt: TGTGCCAGCAGCTTAGACTTGGGAGTTCACTACACCTTC
j_call: TRBJ1-1; d_call: NA; clone_size: NA; v_call: TRBV5-8; cdr3_aa: CASSLQRLNTEAFF; cdr3_nt: TGTGCCAGCAGCTTGCAGCGACTGAACACTGAAGCTTTCTTT
j_call: TRBJ2-3; d_call: NA; clone_size: NA; v_call: TRBV7-7; cdr3_aa: CASSLGPTDTQYF; cdr3_nt: TGTGCTAGCAGCTTAGGACCCACAGATACGCAGTATTTT
j_call: TRBJ1-1; d_call: TRBD1; clone_size: NA; v_call: TRBV10-3; cdr3_aa: CAIAGGQGVGNTEAFF; cdr3_nt: TGTGCCATCGCAGGGGGACAGGGCGTCGGGAACACTGAAGCTTTCTTT
j_call: TRBJ2-7; d_call: TRBD2; clone_size: many; v_call: TRBV9; cdr3_aa: CASSVGLAGGIYEQYF; cdr3_nt: TGTGCCAGCAGCGTAGGGCTAGCGGGAGGTATCTACGAGCAGTACTTC
j_call: TRBJ2-1; d_call: NA; clone_size: NA; v_call: TRBV6-1; cdr3_aa: CASRERTGASYNEQFF; cdr3_nt: TGTGCCAGCAGGGAAAGAACGGGGGCTTCCTACAATGAGCAGTTCTTC
j_call: TRBJ2-7; d_call: NA; clone_size: NA; v_call: TRBV27; cdr3_aa: CASRPGEGPYEQYF; cdr3_nt: TGTGCCAGCAGGCCCGGCGAAGGGCCCTACGAGCAGTACTTC
j_call: TRBJ2-2; d_call: NA; clone_size: NA; v_call: TRBV5-1; cdr3_aa: CASSLIDPTGELFF; cdr3_nt: TGCGCCAGCAGCTTAATCGATCCGACCGGGGAGCTGTTTTTT
j_call: TRBJ2-3; d_call: TRBD2; clone_size: NA; v_call: TRBV15; cdr3_aa: CATSRVAGGPDTQYF; cdr3_nt: TGTGCCACCAGCAGAGTGGCGGGGGGTCCAGATACGCAGTATTTT
j_call: TRBJ2-3; d_call: NA; clone_size: NA; v_call: TRBV15; cdr3_aa: CATSRDMGASTDTQYF; cdr3_nt: TGTGCCACCAGCAGGGACATGGGGGCCAGCACAGATACGCAGTATTTT
j_call: TRBJ2-7; d_call: NA; clone_size: NA; v_call: TRBV19; cdr3_aa: CASSMGRGDEQYF; cdr3_nt: TGTGCCAGTAGTATGGGGAGAGGAGACGAGCAGTACTTC
j_call: TRBJ2-1; d_call: NA; clone_size: NA; v_call: TRBV25-1; cdr3_aa: CASSGQAPYNEQFF; cdr3_nt: TGTGCCAGCAGTGGGCAGGCTCCTTACAATGAGCAGTTCTTC